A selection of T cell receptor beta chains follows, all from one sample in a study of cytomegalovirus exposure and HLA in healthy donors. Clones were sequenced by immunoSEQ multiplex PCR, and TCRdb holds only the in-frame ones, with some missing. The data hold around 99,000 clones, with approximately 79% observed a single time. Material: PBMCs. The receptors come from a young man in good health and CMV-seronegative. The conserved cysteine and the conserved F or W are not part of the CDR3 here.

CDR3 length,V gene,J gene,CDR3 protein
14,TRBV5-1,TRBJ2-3,ASSSPASGGLDTQY
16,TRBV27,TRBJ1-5,ASSPTGGPQGADQPQH
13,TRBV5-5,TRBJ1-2,ASSRDRGTWYGYT
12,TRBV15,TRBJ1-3,ATSTTGFDNTIY
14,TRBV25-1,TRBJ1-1,ASSAGREQLNTEAF
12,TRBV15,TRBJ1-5,ATSPRGANQPQH
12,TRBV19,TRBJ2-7,ASSTGTGAYEQY
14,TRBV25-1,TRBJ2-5,ASSELVAGLQETQY
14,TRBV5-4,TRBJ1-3,ASDGRVRRSGNTIY
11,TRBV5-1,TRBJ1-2,ASSLVANYGYT
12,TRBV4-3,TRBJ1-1,ASSQDSRLTEAF
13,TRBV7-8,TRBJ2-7,ASSLRTSGGVRQY
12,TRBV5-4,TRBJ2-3,ASSLGLLRDTQY
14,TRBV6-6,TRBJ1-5,ASRPWGEVSNQPQH
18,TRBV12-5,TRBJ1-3,ASGLAPRTGGSLSGNTIY
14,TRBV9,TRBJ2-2,ASSVRGDLNTGELF
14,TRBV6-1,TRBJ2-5,ASSERSTSGAGAQY
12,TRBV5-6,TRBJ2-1,ASSLGAGYNEQF
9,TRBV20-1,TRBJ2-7,SARASYEQY
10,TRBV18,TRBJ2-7,ASGRGAYEQY
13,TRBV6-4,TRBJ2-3,ASSAGQGHTDTQY
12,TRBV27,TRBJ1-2,ASSYRFFGYGYT
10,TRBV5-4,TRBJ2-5,ASSPNHETQY
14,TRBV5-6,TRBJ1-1,ASSLEGNWMNTEAF
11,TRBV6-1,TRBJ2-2,ASSSRGPGELF
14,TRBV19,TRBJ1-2,ASSIPQGEATYGYT
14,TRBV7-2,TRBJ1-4,ASSLAGGTGFEKLF
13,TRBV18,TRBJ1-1,ASSPRQDVGTEAF
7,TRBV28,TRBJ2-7,ASSPPLY
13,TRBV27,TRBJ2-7,ASSLKPLSSYEQY
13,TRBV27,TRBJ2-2,ASSSRGRLTGELF
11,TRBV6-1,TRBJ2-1,ASKRDLHNEQF
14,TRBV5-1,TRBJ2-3,ASKVGQRGPTDTQY